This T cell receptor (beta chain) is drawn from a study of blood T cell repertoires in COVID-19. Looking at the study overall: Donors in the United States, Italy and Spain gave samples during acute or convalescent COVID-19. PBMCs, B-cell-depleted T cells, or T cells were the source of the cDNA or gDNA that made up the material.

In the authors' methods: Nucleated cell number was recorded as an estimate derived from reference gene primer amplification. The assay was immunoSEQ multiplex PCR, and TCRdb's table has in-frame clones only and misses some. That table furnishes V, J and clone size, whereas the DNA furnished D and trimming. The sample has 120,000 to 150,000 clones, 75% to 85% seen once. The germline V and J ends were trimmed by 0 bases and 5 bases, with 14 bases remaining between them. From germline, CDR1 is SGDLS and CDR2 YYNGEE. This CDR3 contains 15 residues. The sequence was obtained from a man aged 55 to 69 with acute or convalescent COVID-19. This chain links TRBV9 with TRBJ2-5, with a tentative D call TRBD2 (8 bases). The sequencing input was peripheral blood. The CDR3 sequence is CASSVGIAGQETQYF. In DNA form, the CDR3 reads TGTGCCAGCAGCGTAGGGATAGCGGGACAGGAGACCCAGTACTTC.